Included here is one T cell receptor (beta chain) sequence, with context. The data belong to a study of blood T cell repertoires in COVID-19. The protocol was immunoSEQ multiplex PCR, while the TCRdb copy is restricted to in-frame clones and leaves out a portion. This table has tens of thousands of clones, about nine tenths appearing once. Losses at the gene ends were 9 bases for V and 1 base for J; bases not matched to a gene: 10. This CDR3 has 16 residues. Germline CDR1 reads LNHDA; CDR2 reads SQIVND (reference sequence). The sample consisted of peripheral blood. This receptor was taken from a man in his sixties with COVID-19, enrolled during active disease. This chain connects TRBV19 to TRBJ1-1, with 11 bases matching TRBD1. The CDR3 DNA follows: TGTGCCAGCCGCTCCGGGACAGGGGGTAGGAACACTGAAGCTTTCTTT. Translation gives CASRSGTGGRNTEAFF.